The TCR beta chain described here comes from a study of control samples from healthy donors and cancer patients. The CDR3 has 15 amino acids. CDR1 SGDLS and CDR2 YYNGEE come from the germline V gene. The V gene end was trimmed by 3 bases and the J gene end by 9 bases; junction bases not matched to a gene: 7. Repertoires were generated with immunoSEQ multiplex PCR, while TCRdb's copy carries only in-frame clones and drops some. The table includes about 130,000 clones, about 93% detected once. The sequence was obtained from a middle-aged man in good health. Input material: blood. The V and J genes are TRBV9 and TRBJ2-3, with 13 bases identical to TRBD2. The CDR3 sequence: CASSAFGTSGETQYF. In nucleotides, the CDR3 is TGTGCCAGCAGCGCTTTCGGGACTAGCGGGGAAACGCAGTATTTT.